The T cell receptor beta chain described here comes from a study of blood T cell repertoires in COVID-19. This CDR3 spans 17 amino acids. After removal of 1 base from V and 7 bases from J, the junction contained 9 bases not matched to a gene. The germline CDR1 and CDR2 sequences are SEHNR and FQNEAQ (reference sequence). Method: immunoSEQ multiplex PCR; TCRdb's copy keeps in-frame clones and lacks some. The table has about 75,000 clones, 79% seen once; the top ten hold roughly 5.9%. This TCR came from a woman older than 75 with active or convalescent COVID-19. Sequencing input: peripheral blood. The chain links TRBV7-9 to TRBJ2-2, with TRBD2 matching 10 bases. This CDR3 is CASSLVRASGRFGELFF. In nucleotides, the CDR3 is TGTGCCAGCAGCTTAGTGCGGGCTAGCGGGAGATTCGGGGAGCTGTTTTTT. Full variable domain (outside the CDR3, taken from reference TRBV7-9 and TRBJ2-2): DTGVSQNPRHKITKRGQNVTFRCDPISEHNRLYWYRQTLGQGPEFLTYFQNEAQLEKSRLLSDRFSAERPKGSFSTLEIQRTEQGDSAMYLCASSLVRASGRFGELFFGEGSRLTVL.